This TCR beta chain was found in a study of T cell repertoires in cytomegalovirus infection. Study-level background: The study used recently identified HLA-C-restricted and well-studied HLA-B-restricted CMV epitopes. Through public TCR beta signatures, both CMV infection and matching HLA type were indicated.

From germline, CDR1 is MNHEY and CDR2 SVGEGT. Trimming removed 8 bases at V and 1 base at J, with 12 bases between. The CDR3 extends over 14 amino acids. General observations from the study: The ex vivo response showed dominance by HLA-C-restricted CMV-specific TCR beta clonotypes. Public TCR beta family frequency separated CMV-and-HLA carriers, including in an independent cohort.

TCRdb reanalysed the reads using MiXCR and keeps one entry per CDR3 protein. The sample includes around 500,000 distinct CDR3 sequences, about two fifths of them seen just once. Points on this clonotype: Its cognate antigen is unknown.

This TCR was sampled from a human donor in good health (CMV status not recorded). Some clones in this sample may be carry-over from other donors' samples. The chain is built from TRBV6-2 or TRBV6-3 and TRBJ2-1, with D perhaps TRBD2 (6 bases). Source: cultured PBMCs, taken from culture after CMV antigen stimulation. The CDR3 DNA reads TGTGCCAGCCAAGGAGGGAGGTCCTACAATGAGCAGTTCTTC. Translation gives CASQGGRSYNEQFF.